The clone carrying this TCR beta chain was counted ten times or more. Its specificity is not known. Blood was drawn at first hyperthyroidism diagnosis, before any ophthalmopathy symptoms. RNA transcripts were the template for amplifying TCR beta CDR3 regions. First-round RT-PCR targeting the TCR CDR3 was performed with the HTBI primer set. One entry per CDR3 protein results from TCRdb running MiXCR on the multiplex PCR reads. The sample lists a few hundred thousand distinct CDR3 sequences, 13% to 15% occurring once. The CDR3 is made up of 14 amino acids. With 4 bases removed from V and 0 bases from J, the gap between germline ends came to 6 bases. The record originates from a study of T cells in Graves' hyperthyroidism and ophthalmopathy. Looking at the study overall: Peripheral blood collection took place at initial diagnosis, before any treatment.

Study observations and caveats: Blood held most thyroid clonotypes expanded above 0.001 frequency. The authors' 13 V-J model separated ophthalmopathy from stable hyperthyroidism.

This chain links TRBV12-3 or TRBV12-4 with TRBJ1-4; D is undetermined. The sequenced sample consisted of blood. The source of this sequence is a middle-aged woman with Graves' hyperthyroidism that later progressed to Graves' ophthalmopathy. As DNA, the CDR3 is TGTGCCAGCAGTTACAAAGCAACTAATGAAAAACTGTTTTTT. This sequence encodes CASSYKATNEKLFF.